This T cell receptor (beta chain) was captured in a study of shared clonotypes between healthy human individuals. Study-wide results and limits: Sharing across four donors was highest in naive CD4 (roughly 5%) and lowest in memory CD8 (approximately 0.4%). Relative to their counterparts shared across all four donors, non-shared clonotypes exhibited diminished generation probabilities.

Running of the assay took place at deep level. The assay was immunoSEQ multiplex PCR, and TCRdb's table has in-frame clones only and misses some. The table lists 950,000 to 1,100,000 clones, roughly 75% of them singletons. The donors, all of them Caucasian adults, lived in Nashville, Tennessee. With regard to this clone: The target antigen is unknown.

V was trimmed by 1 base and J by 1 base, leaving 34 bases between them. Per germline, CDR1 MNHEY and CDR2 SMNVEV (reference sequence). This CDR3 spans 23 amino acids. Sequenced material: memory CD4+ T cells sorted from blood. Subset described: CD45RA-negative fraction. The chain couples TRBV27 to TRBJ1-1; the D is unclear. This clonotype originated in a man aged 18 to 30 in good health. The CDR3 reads CASSLFLRVDSYVGLARNTEAFF. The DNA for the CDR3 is TGTGCCAGCAGTTTATTTTTGAGGGTAGATTCCTACGTCGGATTAGCGAGGAACACTGAAGCTTTCTTT.